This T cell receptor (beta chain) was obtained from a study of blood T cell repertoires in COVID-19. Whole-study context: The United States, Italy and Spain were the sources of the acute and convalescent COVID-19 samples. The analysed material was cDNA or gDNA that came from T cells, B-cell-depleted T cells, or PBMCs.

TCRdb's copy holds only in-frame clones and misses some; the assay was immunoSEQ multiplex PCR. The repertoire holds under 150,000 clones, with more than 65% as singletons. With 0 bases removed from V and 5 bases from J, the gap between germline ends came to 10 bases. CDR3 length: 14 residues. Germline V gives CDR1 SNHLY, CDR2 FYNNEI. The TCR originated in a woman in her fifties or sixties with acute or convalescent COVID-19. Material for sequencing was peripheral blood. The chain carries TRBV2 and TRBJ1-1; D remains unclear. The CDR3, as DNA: TGTGCCAGCAGTGAAGCGCTAAGGAGGACTGAAGCTTTCTTT. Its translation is CASSEALRRTEAFF.